A selection of T cell receptor beta chains follows, all from one sample in a study of blood T cell repertoires in COVID-19. Generated by immunoSEQ multiplex PCR, the TCRdb table keeps only in-frame clones and is missing some. The repertoire holds some 40,000 clones, with approximately 85% as singletons. The sequenced sample consisted of peripheral blood. These receptors were obtained from a woman of 80 years or more with acute or convalescent COVID-19. The CDR3 runs from the conserved cysteine through the conserved F or W. Each record gives: V gene, clone size, D gene, J gene, CDR3 protein, CDR3 DNA. The D gene is left open where the match is weak. Only part of the rows carry a size: once, few, many, or a class if the clone is expanded.

V: TRBV12-3/TRBV12-4; size: .; D: .; J: TRBJ1-1; CDR3: CASSPAGGEAFF; DNA: TGTGCCAGCAGCCCTGCGGGGGGTGAAGCTTTCTTT
V: TRBV5-1; size: once; D: .; J: TRBJ1-2; CDR3: CASSLAPTGTYGYTF; DNA: TGCGCCAGCAGCTTGGCCCCGACAGGAACATATGGCTACACCTTC
V: TRBV7-2; size: .; D: .; J: TRBJ2-7; CDR3: CASSSGLYEQYF; DNA: TGTGCCAGCAGCTCGGGACTCTACGAGCAGTACTTC
V: TRBV29-1; size: .; D: TRBD1; J: TRBJ2-5; CDR3: CSAQGVGETQYF; DNA: TGCAGCGCGCAGGGGGTCGGGGAGACCCAGTACTTC
V: TRBV6-1; size: .; D: TRBD1; J: TRBJ1-1; CDR3: CATREPQGARTEAFF; DNA: TGTGCCACTCGGGAGCCCCAGGGGGCGCGCACTGAAGCTTTCTTT
V: TRBV5-1; size: .; D: TRBD1; J: TRBJ2-5; CDR3: CASSPGDRYQETQYF; DNA: TGCGCCAGCAGCCCCGGGGACAGGTACCAAGAGACCCAGTACTTC
V: TRBV19; size: .; D: TRBD1; J: TRBJ1-5; CDR3: CASSASGTDSNQPQHF; DNA: TGTGCCAGTAGTGCATCCGGGACAGATAGCAATCAGCCCCAGCATTTT
V: TRBV5-1; size: once; D: .; J: TRBJ1-1; CDR3: CASSLDGVMNTEAFF; DNA: TGCGCCAGCAGCCTCGACGGGGTCATGAACACTGAAGCTTTCTTT
V: TRBV5-4; size: .; D: .; J: TRBJ2-1; CDR3: CASSLDRYDEQFF; DNA: TGTGCCAGCAGCTTGGATCGGTACGATGAGCAGTTCTTC
V: TRBV4-1; size: few; D: TRBD2; J: TRBJ2-1; CDR3: CASSQEKPSGLSYNEQFF; DNA: TGCGCCAGCAGCCAAGAAAAGCCTAGCGGTTTATCCTACAATGAGCAGTTCTTC
V: TRBV5-8; size: few; D: .; J: TRBJ1-3; CDR3: CASSYRDTGNTIYF; DNA: TGTGCCAGCAGCTATCGGGACACGGGAAACACCATATATTTT
V: TRBV2; size: few; D: .; J: TRBJ2-7; CDR3: CASRDLGLSYEQYF; DNA: TGTGCCAGCAGGGACCTGGGACTTTCCTACGAGCAGTACTTC
V: TRBV6-2/TRBV6-3; size: .; D: TRBD2; J: TRBJ2-1; CDR3: CASSQRGAGGPYNEQFF; DNA: TGTGCCAGCAGTCAGCGAGGAGCGGGAGGGCCCTACAATGAGCAGTTCTTC
V: TRBV18; size: .; D: .; J: TRBJ2-7; CDR3: CASSPPSKYEQYF; DNA: TGTGCCAGCTCACCACCGTCTAAGTACGAGCAGTACTTC
V: TRBV14; size: .; D: .; J: TRBJ2-3; CDR3: CASSRQRVLDTQYF; DNA: TGTGCCAGCAGCCGACAGCGGGTTCTGGATACGCAGTATTTT
V: TRBV5-1; size: once; D: .; J: TRBJ2-3; CDR3: CASSRSTDTQYF; DNA: TGCGCCAGCAGCCGTTCCACAGATACGCAGTATTTT
V: TRBV7-2; size: .; D: TRBD2; J: TRBJ2-7; CDR3: CASSPTSGSSYEQYF; DNA: TGTGCCAGCAGCCCAACTAGCGGGAGCTCCTACGAGCAGTACTTC
V: TRBV10-3; size: .; D: .; J: TRBJ2-1; CDR3: CAISDSSSEQFF; DNA: TGTGCCATCAGTGACTCATCCAGTGAGCAGTTCTTC
V: TRBV5-4; size: .; D: .; J: TRBJ2-2; CDR3: CASSLERERTGELFF; DNA: TGTGCCAGCAGCTTGGAACGGGAGAGGACCGGGGAGCTGTTTTTT
V: TRBV18; size: .; D: .; J: TRBJ2-7; CDR3: CASSLDSGVSEYF; DNA: TGTGCCAGCTCACTTGATTCGGGGGTTTCAGAGTACTTC
V: TRBV6-4; size: .; D: .; J: TRBJ2-1; CDR3: CASSVNRRTSKNSYNEQFF; DNA: TGTGCCAGCAGTGTCAACCGGAGAACTAGCAAAAACTCCTACAATGAGCAGTTCTTC
V: TRBV19; size: once; D: .; J: TRBJ2-3; CDR3: CASSIGLYTDTQYF; DNA: TGTGCCAGTAGTATAGGACTCTACACAGATACGCAGTATTTT
V: TRBV5-4; size: once; D: TRBD1; J: TRBJ1-2; CDR3: CASSSRDRVYGYTF; DNA: TGTGCCAGCAGCTCCCGGGACAGGGTCTATGGCTACACCTTC
V: TRBV30; size: .; D: .; J: TRBJ2-7; CDR3: CAWSVRTGQTSGWGRGEQYF; DNA: TGTGCCTGGAGTGTACGGACAGGGCAAACTAGCGGGTGGGGGCGGGGGGAGCAGTACTTC
V: TRBV7-2; size: .; D: TRBD2; J: TRBJ2-7; CDR3: CASSFFSSGSYEQYF; DNA: TGTGCCAGCAGCTTCTTTTCTAGCGGGTCTTACGAGCAGTACTTC
V: TRBV2; size: .; D: .; J: TRBJ1-1; CDR3: CASGAEGDTEAFF; DNA: TGTGCCAGCGGTGCGGAAGGGGACACTGAAGCTTTCTTT
V: TRBV7-8; size: .; D: TRBD2; J: TRBJ2-1; CDR3: CASSSASGTYNEQFF; DNA: TGTGCCAGCAGCTCAGCTAGCGGGACTTACAATGAGCAGTTCTTC
V: TRBV18; size: .; D: TRBD2; J: TRBJ2-7; CDR3: CASSPGLAVSYEQYF; DNA: TGTGCCAGCTCACCTGGACTAGCGGTCTCCTACGAGCAGTACTTC